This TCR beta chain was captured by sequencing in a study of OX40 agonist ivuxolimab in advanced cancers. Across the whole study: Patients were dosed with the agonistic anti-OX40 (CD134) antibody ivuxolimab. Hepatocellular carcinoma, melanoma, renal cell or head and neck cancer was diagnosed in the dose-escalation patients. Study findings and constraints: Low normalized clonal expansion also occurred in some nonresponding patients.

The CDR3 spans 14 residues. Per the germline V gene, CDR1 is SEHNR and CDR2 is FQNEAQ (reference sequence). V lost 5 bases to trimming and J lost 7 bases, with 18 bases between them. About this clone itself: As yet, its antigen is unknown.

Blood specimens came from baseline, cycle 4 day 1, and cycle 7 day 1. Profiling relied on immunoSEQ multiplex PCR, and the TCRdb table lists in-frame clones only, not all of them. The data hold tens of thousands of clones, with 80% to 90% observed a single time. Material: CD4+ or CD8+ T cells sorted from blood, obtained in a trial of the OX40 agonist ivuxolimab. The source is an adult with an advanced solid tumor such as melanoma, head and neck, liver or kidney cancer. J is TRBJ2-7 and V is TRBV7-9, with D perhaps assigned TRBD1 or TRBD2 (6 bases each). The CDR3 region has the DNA TGTGCCAGCAGCGCCAGGGGCGATGGAGGGGAGCAGTACTTC. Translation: CASSARGDGGEQYF.